This T cell receptor (beta chain) appears in the sequencing data of a study of shared clonotypes between healthy human individuals. Turning to this clone: Its specificity is unknown.

General study findings and limits: Owing to a small donor count, the genetic and exposure-history diversity represented was limited. Researchers sampled blood only, noting tissue repertoires likely differ. Clonotype sharing across several donors was observed for around 5.1% of naive CD4 clonotypes.

With 0 bases clipped from V and 4 bases from J, the junction kept 4 bases outside the gene matches. Per the germline V gene, CDR1 is MNHEY and CDR2 is SVGAGI. The CDR3 totals 15 residues. Method: immunoSEQ multiplex PCR; TCRdb's copy keeps in-frame clones and lacks some. The sample yields 740,000 or so clones, around three quarters seen once. The material sequenced was memory CD4+ T cells sorted from blood. Indicated subset: CD45RA-negative fraction. The sequence derives from a woman younger than 45 in good health. The chain joins TRBV6-5 to TRBJ1-2, with 8 bases lining up with TRBD1. CDR3 sequence: CASSYSTGEVYGYTF. CDR3 DNA: TGTGCCAGCAGTTACTCGACAGGGGAGGTCTATGGCTACACCTTC.